Each of the 24 T cell receptor beta chains below was sequenced from the same sample in a study of cytomegalovirus exposure and HLA in healthy donors. Primers: 60 Vbeta forward and 13 Jbeta reverse. The table came from immunoSEQ multiplex PCR; TCRdb's copy has only in-frame clones and leaves some out. The sample shows around 170,000 clones, 84% of them seen only once. The material sequenced was PBMCs. These receptors were obtained from a woman in her forties or fifties in good health and CMV-seropositive.

J is TRBJ2-3 and V is TRBV11-2; TRBD2 aligns across 7 bases. There are 15 residues in the CDR3. Per the germline V gene, CDR1 is SGHAT and CDR2 is FQNNGV. With V trimmed by 4 bases and J by 5 bases, 9 bases remained unmatched. CDR3 sequence reads: CASSSSGARVDTQYF. Here the CDR3 DNA reads TGTGCCAGCAGCTCGAGCGGGGCTAGGGTAGATACGCAGTATTTT.

The chain carries TRBV11-1 and TRBJ2-3, with 10 bases aligning to TRBD1. Trimming removed 7 bases from V and 8 bases from J; junction bases left unmatched: 12. The CDR3 covers 15 residues. CDR1 and CDR2 from the germline V gene are SGHAT and FQDESV (reference sequence). CDR3 loop: CASTPGTGELGTQYF. The CDR3 DNA reads as TGTGCCAGCACCCCCGGGACAGGGGAACTTGGTACGCAGTATTTT.

The chain recombines TRBV19 with TRBJ2-1; 8 bases align to TRBD2. The V and J ends lost 2 bases and 6 bases, in that order; junction bases with no gene match: 6. Germline assignment: CDR1 LNHDA and CDR2 SQIVND (reference sequence). The CDR3 sequence is 15 residues long. The CDR3 region has the DNA TGTGCCAGTAGTATAAGCCCGGGGGGGCGCAATGAGCAGTTCTTC. Its protein product is CASSISPGGRNEQFF.

The chain has TRBV5-1 and TRBJ2-5, with 7 nucleotides matching TRBD2. This CDR3 comprises 14 residues. CDR1 and CDR2 (germline): SGHRS, YFSETQ. J was trimmed by 1 base and V by 4 bases; bases with no gene match: 4. CDR3 coding DNA: TGCGCCAGCAGCAGGGAGGGAAGCCAAGAGACCCAGTACTTC. This sequence encodes CASSREGSQETQYF.

The rearrangement uses TRBV6-6 and TRBJ2-6; D gene ambiguous. This CDR3 is 14 amino acids long. Germline V CDR1 and CDR2: MNHNY, SVGAGI (reference sequence). The germline V and J ends were trimmed by 7 bases and 4 bases, with 11 bases remaining between them. CDR3 protein: CASMIFEGANVLTF. The CDR3 DNA is TGTGCCAGCATGATCTTCGAGGGGGCCAACGTCCTGACTTTC.

The chain joins TRBV5-6 to TRBJ2-7, with D perhaps matching TRBD2 (5 bases). The V end was cut by 2 bases, the J end by 3 bases, with 15 bases between. The CDR3 extends over 15 amino acids. Germline V lookup: CDR1 SGHDT, CDR2 YYEEEE. CDR3 sequence (DNA): TGTGCCAGCAGCTTTCGGTCCGCTAGCATCTACGAGCAGTACTTC. It translates to CASSFRSASIYEQYF.

The chain recombines TRBV15 with TRBJ1-5; D gene uncertain. V lost 0 bases, J lost 11 bases, and 11 bases lay in between. Germline V gives CDR1 LNHNV, CDR2 YYDKDF (reference sequence). The CDR3 loop spans 13 amino acids. The CDR3 bases are TGTGCCACCAGCAGAGATTTATTGTTAGCCCAGCATTTT. It encodes CATSRDLLLAQHF.

This clone was detected only once. The chain employs TRBV7-2 and TRBJ1-5; D not certain. Germline values: CDR1 SGHTA, CDR2 FQGNSA. This CDR3 comprises 12 residues. V was clipped by 3 bases and J by 5 bases, with 5 bases between them. The CDR3 DNA follows: TGTGCCAGCAGCTTTCGGGATCAGCCCCAGCATTTT. Its translation: CASSFRDQPQHF.

The genes are TRBV5-1 and TRBJ2-5, with D possibly being TRBD1 (5 bases). CDR3 length equals 12 residues. The germline V gene has CDR1 SGHRS and CDR2 YFSETQ. The V gene lost 5 bases and the J gene lost 2 bases, with 7 bases spanning the gap. CDR3 coding DNA: TGCGCCAGCAGGGGGCCACAAGAGACCCAGTACTTC. This gives the protein CASRGPQETQYF. Drawing the rest from reference TRBV5-1 and TRBJ2-5, the complete variable domain is KAGVTQTPRYLIKTRGQQVTLSCSPISGHRSVSWYQQTPGQGLQFLFEYFSETQRNKGNFPGRFSGRQFSNSRSEMNVSTLELGDSALYLCASRGPQETQYFGPGTRLLVL.

The chain carries TRBV14 and TRBJ2-3, with 9 positions matching TRBD2. Germline CDR1 SGHDN, CDR2 FVKESK. The V segment lost 0 bases and the J segment 14 bases; nucleotides outside the gene matches: 9. The CDR3 is 14 residues long. The CDR3 nucleotides read TGTGCCAGCAGCCAAGAAATTGGGACTAGCTTGCTGTATTTT. It specifies CASSQEIGTSLLYF.

The genes are TRBV7-2 and TRBJ1-5; D is possibly TRBD1 (6 bases). The CDR3 extends over 13 amino acids. Germline assignment: CDR1 SGHTA and CDR2 FQGNSA. V gave up 5 bases and J gave up 6 bases, with 11 bases separating them. DNA for the CDR3: TGTGCCAGCAGCCCAACGACAGGTCAGCCCCAGCATTTT. It yields the protein CASSPTTGQPQHF.

V and J are TRBV4-1 and TRBJ2-2; 13 bases are shared with TRBD2. V dropped 5 bases and J dropped 7; count of bases not matched to a gene: 10. The V gene's germline CDR1 is MGHRA and CDR2 YSYEKL. The CDR3 is 17 residues long. This chain's CDR3 is CASSELAGGPADGELFF. CDR3 nucleotides: TGCGCCAGCAGCGAACTAGCGGGGGGGCCCGCGGACGGGGAGCTGTTTTTT.

This sequence joins TRBV25-1 and TRBJ1-2; a possible D gene is TRBD1 (5 bases). The V and J ends lost 3 bases and 6 bases respectively, with 11 bases between them. CDR1 MGHDK and CDR2 SYGVNS come from the germline V gene. The CDR3 has 13 amino acids. CDR3 sequence: CASSDRVYDGYTF. As DNA, the CDR3 is TGTGCCAGCAGTGACAGGGTCTACGATGGCTACACCTTC.

V and J are TRBV6-6 and TRBJ2-7, with a weak D call TRBD2 (6 bases). The CDR3 is made up of 13 amino acids. CDR1 and CDR2 (germline): MNHNY, SVGAGI (reference sequence). V gave up 7 bases and J gave up 6 bases, with 16 bases separating them. CDR3 bases: TGTGCCAGCAAGGAGGGTTTCGTCCGCGAGCAGTACTTC. Amino acid sequence: CASKEGFVREQYF.

This chain uses TRBV5-1 with TRBJ1-5; 7 positions agree with TRBD1. Germline V gene data show CDR1 as SGHRS and CDR2 as YFSETQ. The CDR3 covers 14 residues. The V gene end was trimmed by 4 bases and the J gene end by 4 bases; junction bases not matched to a gene: 5. CDR3 coding DNA: TGCGCCAGCAGCGGGGGACAGCCTAATCAGCCCCAGCATTTT. This translates into CASSGGQPNQPQHF.

This rearrangement joins TRBV7-9 to TRBJ2-7; 15 bases fit TRBD2. The CDR3 has 16 amino acids. Per germline, CDR1 SEHNR and CDR2 FQNEAQ (reference sequence). The trim removed 3 bases at V and 7 bases at J, leaving 7 bases unmatched. CDR3 sequence: CASSFRTSGGAGEQYF. The CDR3 DNA reads TGTGCCAGCAGCTTCCGGACTAGCGGGGGGGCTGGGGAGCAGTACTTC.

This chain links TRBV29-1 with TRBJ1-1; possibly TRBD1 for D (6 bases). Germline CDR1 SQVTM, CDR2 ANQGSEA. V lost 7 bases and J lost 4, with 19 bases in between. The CDR3 consists of 14 residues. In nucleotides, the CDR3 is TGCAGCGGTGGTATCGCGGACAGCGGCACTGAAGCTTTCTTT. This sequence encodes CSGGIADSGTEAFF.

This chain links TRBV15 with TRBJ1-2, with a weak D call TRBD1 (5 bases). Germline V gene sequence: CDR1 LNHNV, CDR2 YYDKDF (reference sequence). This CDR3 is 17 amino acids long. V gave up 1 base and J gave up 3 bases, with 18 bases separating them. CDR3 sequence reads: CATSRGGTGGRDYGYTF. CDR3 DNA: TGTGCCACCAGCAGAGGGGGAACGGGGGGAAGGGACTATGGCTACACCTTC.

Only a few counts were recorded for this clone. The rearrangement joins TRBV6-5 to TRBJ1-1; D is unclear. Deletions cut 6 bases from V and 11 bases from J, with 16 bases between. Per germline, CDR1 MNHEY and CDR2 SVGAGI. The CDR3 is 12 residues long. DNA of the CDR3: TGTGCCAGCAGCAACCGAGGGCTTGGGGCTTTCTTT. It encodes CASSNRGLGAFF.

V is TRBV28 and J is TRBJ2-7, with D unresolved. This CDR3 comprises 10 residues. Germline V gives CDR1 MDHEN, CDR2 SYDVKM. Trimming took off 6 bases at V and 4 bases at J, with 4 bases between the two ends. The CDR3 protein is CASRRYEQYF. The CDR3 DNA is TGTGCCAGCAGGAGATACGAGCAGTACTTC. The complete variable domain, with remaining parts taken from reference TRBV28 and TRBJ2-7, reads DVKVTQSSRYLVKRTGEKVFLECVQDMDHENMFWYRQDPGLGLRLIYFSYDVKMKEKGDIPEGYSVSREKKERFSLILESASTNQTSMYLCASRRYEQYFGPGTRLTVT.

The chain combines TRBV5-4 with TRBJ1-2; D remains unclear. Trimming took off 1 base at V and 2 bases at J, with 9 bases between the two ends. Germline CDR1 SGHNT, CDR2 YYREEE (reference sequence). This CDR3 is built from 14 residues. CDR3 sequence reads: CASSLRTDNYGYTF. DNA of the CDR3: TGTGCCAGCAGCTTGAGGACTGACAACTATGGCTACACCTTC.

This clone has more than one count but fewer than ten. The chain couples TRBV7-6 to TRBJ2-7; D is possibly TRBD2 (6 bases). V lost 5 bases to trimming and J lost 5 bases, with 13 bases between them. The CDR3 is 13 residues long. CDR1 is SGHVS and CDR2 is FNYEAQ in the germline V gene. The CDR3 DNA reads as TGTGCCAGCAGCCCCCTGGGGGGAAACGAGCAGTACTTC. Translation: CASSPLGGNEQYF. The full variable domain, completed using reference TRBV7-6 and TRBJ2-7, is GAGVSQSPRYKVTKRGQDVALRCDPISGHVSLYWYRQALGQGPEFLTYFNYEAQQDKSGLPNDRFSAERPEGSISTLTIQRTEQRDSAMYRCASSPLGGNEQYFGPGTRLTVT.

This clone appeared a single time. The J gene is TRBJ2-2, the V gene TRBV6-1; TRBD1 aligns across 7 bases. The germline CDR1 and CDR2 sequences are MNHNS and SASEGT. This CDR3 spans 15 amino acids. V shed 6 bases, J shed 1 base, and the junction held 5 bases outside the gene matches. The CDR3 reads CASRRTGENTGELFF. The CDR3 region has the DNA TGTGCCAGCAGAAGGACAGGAGAGAACACCGGGGAGCTGTTTTTT.

About this clone itself: In the same sample, other DNA sequences code for this CDR3. The chain uses TRBV5-1 and TRBJ2-7; D is uncertain. Germline assignment: CDR1 SGHRS and CDR2 YFSETQ. The CDR3 is 12 residues long. V was cut by 0 bases and J by 4 bases, with 5 bases left in between. DNA for the CDR3: TGCGCCAGCAGCTTGGACAATTACGAGCAGTACTTC. The encoded protein is CASSLDNYEQYF.